The present T cell receptor (beta chain) was sequenced within a study of blood T cell repertoires in COVID-19 (dated by TCRdb to 2018 to 2021). With respect to the entire study: Collaborator samples came from the United States, Italy and Spain and covered acute and convalescent phases of COVID-19. Samples were obtained from the ongoing ImmuneRACE study (first 160 participants) and from about 1,300 subjects provided by 6 global collaborators. A freely available public database, intended as a resource for researchers studying the immune response to SARS-CoV-2, is where the repertoires were released. Nearly every sample came with metadata listing a de-identified subject ID, COVID-19 status, age in years and sex. Where HLA class I and class II types were available, the types were taken from metadata supplied by the sample provider, not from assay-based typing. Deeply sampled blood TCRbeta repertoires from subjects exposed to, actively infected with, or recovered from COVID-19 were included in the dataset. The prospective study material was composed of cDNA or gDNA derived from T cells, B-cell-depleted T cells, or PBMCs.

As for this clone: The antigen it binds to is not known. Nothing much larger sits one base from this clone, and base qualities are not available.

The CDR3 runs 13 amino acids, cysteine and phenylalanine included. Of all the DNA, just the CDR3 is kept, 39 bases in frame from base 1. Clipping removes 7 bases from V and 5 bases from J, with 7 as the unmatched junction base count. In the germline V gene, CDR1 corresponds to MNHEY and CDR2 to SVGAGI. Collaborating institutions collected whole blood in K2EDTA tubes following their own protocols. Collaborator samples were shipped for TCRbeta analysis as frozen whole blood, isolated PBMCs, or DNA extracted from either sample type. Overall study outcomes, separate from this receptor: How much clinical and demographic metadata was included differed by source and by participant, and the metadata was provided uncurated.

The immunoSEQ Assay, a bias-controlled multiplex PCR, was used to amplify TCRbeta CDR3 regions from genomic DNA. On the authors' methods: The number of nucleated cells in each sample was estimated from the amplification of reference gene primers within the assay. To quantify the absolute abundance of each unique TCRbeta CDR3 rearrangement, sequence reads were collapsed and filtered. For each sample, productive Simpson clonality was calculated as the square root of Simpson's diversity index across productive rearrangements. TCRdb stores this immuneACCESS table with in-frame sequences only. Part of the clones is absent; in the studies checked, under half of the shortfall reflects unresolved V genes, and no reason is known for the rest. The V and J calls and the clone size are those of that table, but D and trimming were determined from the DNA. The table for this sample lists some 300,000 clones; roughly 80% of them were counted only once. Of the sample, around 3.9% falls within the top ten clones.

Specimen: peripheral blood. The V gene is TRBV6-5 and the J gene is TRBJ1-1; 7 central bases correspond to TRBD1. The TCR originated in a woman in her fifties or sixties with active or convalescent COVID-19. The bases read TGTGCCAGCACAAGACAGGGAAGAACTGAAGCTTTCTTT. Its protein reads: CASTRQGRTEAFF.